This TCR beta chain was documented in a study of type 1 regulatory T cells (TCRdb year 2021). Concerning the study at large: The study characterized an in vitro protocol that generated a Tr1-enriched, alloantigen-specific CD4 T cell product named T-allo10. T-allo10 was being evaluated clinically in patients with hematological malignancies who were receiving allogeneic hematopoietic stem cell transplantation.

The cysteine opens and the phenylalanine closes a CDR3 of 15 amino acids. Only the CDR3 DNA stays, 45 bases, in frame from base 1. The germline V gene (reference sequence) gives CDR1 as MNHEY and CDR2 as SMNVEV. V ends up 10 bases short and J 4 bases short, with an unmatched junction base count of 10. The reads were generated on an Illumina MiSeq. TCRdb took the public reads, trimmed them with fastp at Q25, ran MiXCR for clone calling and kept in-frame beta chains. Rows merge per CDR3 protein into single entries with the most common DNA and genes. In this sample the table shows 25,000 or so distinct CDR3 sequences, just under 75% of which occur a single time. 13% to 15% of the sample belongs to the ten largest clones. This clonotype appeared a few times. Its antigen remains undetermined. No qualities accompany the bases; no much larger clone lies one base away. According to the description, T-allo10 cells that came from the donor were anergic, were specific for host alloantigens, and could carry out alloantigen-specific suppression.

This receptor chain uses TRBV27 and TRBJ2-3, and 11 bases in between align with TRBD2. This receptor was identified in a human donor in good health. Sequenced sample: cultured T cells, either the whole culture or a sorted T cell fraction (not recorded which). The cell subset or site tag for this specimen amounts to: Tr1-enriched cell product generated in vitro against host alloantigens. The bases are TGTGCCACCCGGACCCTAGCGGGGGGAGCAGATACGCAGTATTTT. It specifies CATRTLAGGADTQYF.